This T cell receptor beta chain was identified during a study of regulatory and conventional T cells in RAG deficiency. Overall study results and limits: Compared with controls, unique Treg TCR beta sequences dropped roughly 100-fold in Omenn syndrome and CID/AS.

Turning to this clone: The target antigen is unknown.

The CDR3 covers 16 residues. J was trimmed by 0 bases and V by 7 bases; bases with no gene match: 8. Germline V CDR1 and CDR2: SNHLY, FYNNEI. Method: immunoSEQ multiplex PCR; TCRdb's copy keeps in-frame clones and lacks some. The sample lists 34,000 or so clones; approximately 90% were seen once. This sample also belongs to another study, concerning regulatory T cells. According to that study: Amplification used 52 TRBV primers and 13 TRBJ primers.

This TCR derives from a human donor in good health. The chain employs TRBV2 and TRBJ2-2; 7 bases fit TRBD1. What was sequenced was CD8+ T cells sorted from blood. The CDR3 coding sequence is TGTGCCAGCACCTCAGCCGGGACAGCGAACACCGGGGAGCTGTTTTTT. This gives the protein CASTSAGTANTGELFF.